The T cell receptor beta chain under discussion was sequenced for a study of memory CD4+ T cells and cytomegalovirus serostatus. Overall study findings and caveats: Of around 160 reported CMV TCRbeta sequences, 65 to 85 were found in memory CD4+ repertoires.

This clone was detected a few times. The antigen remains undetermined. The sort gate was single viable CD3+CD4+CD8-CD45RO+ cells for memory CD4+ T cells. Original data processing: Out-of-frame sequences were removed, leaving around 2.2 million distinct TCRbeta sequences. Assay: immunoSEQ multiplex PCR; the TCRdb copy retains only in-frame clones and omits some. The DNA gave D and trimming, while V, J and clone size come from that table. The data show some 54,000 clones, around 80% seen once. This sequence was found in an adult in good health and CMV-seropositive. Source material: memory CD4+ T cells from blood.

The CDR3 bases are TGTGCCAGCAGCTTATTCGGCAGGGGGCTAGCGGGAGTCTATGAGCAGTTCTTC. It yields the protein CASSLFGRGLAGVYEQFF. The chain joins TRBV11-3 to TRBJ2-1; 10 bases agree with TRBD2. V lost 2 bases, J lost 8 bases, and 15 bases stayed unmatched. Germline V gene data show CDR1 as SGHNT and CDR2 as YENEEA. This CDR3 region has 18 residues.